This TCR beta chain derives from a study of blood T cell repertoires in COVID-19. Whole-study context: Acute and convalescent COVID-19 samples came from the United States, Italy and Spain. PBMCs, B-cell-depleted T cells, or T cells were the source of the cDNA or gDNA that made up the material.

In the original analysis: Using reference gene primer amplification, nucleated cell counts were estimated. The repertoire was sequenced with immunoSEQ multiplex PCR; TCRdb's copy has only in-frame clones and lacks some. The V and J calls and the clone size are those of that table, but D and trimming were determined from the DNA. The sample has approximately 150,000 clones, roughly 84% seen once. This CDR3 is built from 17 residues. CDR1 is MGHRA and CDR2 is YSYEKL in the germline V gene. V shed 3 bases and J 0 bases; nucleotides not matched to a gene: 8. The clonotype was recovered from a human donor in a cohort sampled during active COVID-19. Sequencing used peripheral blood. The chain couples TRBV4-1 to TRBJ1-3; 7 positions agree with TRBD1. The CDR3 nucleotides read TGCGCCAGCAGCCAGTCGGGACAGCCATACTCTGGAAACACCATATATTTT. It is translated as CASSQSGQPYSGNTIYF.